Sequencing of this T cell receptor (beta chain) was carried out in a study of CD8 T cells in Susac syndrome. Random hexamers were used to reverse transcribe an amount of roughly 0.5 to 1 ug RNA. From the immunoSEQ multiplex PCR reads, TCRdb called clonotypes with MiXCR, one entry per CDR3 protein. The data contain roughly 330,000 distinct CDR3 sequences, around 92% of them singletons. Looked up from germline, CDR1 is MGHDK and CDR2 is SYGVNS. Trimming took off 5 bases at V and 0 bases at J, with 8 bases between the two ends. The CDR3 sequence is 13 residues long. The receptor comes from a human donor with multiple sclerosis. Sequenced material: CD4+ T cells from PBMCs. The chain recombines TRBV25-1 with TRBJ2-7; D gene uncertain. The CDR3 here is CASSPVNSYEQYF. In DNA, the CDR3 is TGTGCCAGCAGTCCCGTGAACTCCTACGAGCAGTACTTC.